The entry below describes one T cell receptor (beta chain). The CDR3 loop spans 14 amino acids. V lost 5 bases, J lost 3 bases, and 13 bases lay in between. Germline loops: CDR1 MNHEY, CDR2 SMNVEV (reference sequence). The data originate from a study of blood T cell repertoires in COVID-19. Authors' data handling: Amplification of reference gene primers was used by the study to estimate nucleated cell counts. Some clones are missing from TCRdb's copy, which holds only in-frame ones; the method was immunoSEQ multiplex PCR. The V and J calls and clone size are taken from that table; D and trimming were inferred from the DNA. The top ten clones hold 4% to 5.5% of a sample with about 300,000 clones, about 90% of them seen once. Participant ages covered about 18 to 95 years across about two dozen US areas.

This receptor was obtained from a woman aged 18 to 35 with acute COVID-19. The chain is built from TRBV27 and TRBJ1-2; D might be TRBD1 (5 bases). The sample taken for sequencing was PBMCs or T cells enriched from blood (not recorded which). The CDR3 protein is CASSVHWGDYGYTF. The CDR3, as DNA: TGTGCCAGCAGTGTACACTGGGGGGACTATGGCTACACCTTC.